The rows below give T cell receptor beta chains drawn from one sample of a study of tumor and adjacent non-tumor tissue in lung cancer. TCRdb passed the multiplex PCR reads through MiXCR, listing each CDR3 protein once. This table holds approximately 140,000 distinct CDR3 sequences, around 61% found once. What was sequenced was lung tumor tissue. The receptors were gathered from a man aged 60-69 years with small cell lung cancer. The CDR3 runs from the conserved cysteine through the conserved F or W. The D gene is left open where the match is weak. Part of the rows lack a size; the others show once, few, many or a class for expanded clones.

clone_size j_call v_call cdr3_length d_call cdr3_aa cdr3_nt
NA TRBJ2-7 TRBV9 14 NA CASSATGIDYEKYF TGTGCCAGCAGCGCCACCGGGATAGACTACGAGAAGTACTTC
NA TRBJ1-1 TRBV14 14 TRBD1 CASSHRQGGIEAFF TGTGCCAGCAGCCACAGGCAGGGGGGCATTGAAGCTTTCTTT
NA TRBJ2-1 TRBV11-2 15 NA CVSRFTGPLHNEQFF TGTGTCAGCAGATTCACGGGGCCCCTCCACAATGAGCAGTTCTTC
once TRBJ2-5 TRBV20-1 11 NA CSVVMKETQYF TGCAGTGTGGTAATGAAAGAGACCCAGTACTTC
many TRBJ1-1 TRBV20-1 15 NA CSARDADRLNTEAFF TGCAGTGCTAGAGATGCTGACAGACTGAACACTGAAGCTTTCTTT
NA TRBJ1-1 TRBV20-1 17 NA CSASPLSGVGAGTEAFF TGCAGTGCTAGTCCCTTGTCGGGGGTAGGGGCGGGAACTGAAGCTTTCTTT
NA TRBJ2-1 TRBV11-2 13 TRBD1 CANHTTGLNEQFF TGTGCCAACCACACGACAGGGTTAAATGAGCAGTTCTTC
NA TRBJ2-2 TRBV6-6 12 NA CASSFKPWELFF TGTGCCAGCAGTTTCAAGCCTTGGGAGCTGTTTTTT
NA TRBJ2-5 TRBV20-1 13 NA CSASRIRRETQYF TGCAGTGCTAGCCGGATCAGGAGAGAGACCCAGTACTTC
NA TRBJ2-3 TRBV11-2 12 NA CTSSLTADTQYF TGTACCAGTAGCTTAACAGCCGATACGCAGTATTTT
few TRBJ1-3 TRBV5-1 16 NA CASSLAWATSGNTIYF TGCGCCAGCAGCTTGGCTTGGGCGACCTCTGGAAACACCATATATTTT
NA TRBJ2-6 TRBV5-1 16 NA CASSLGWGAGVNVLTF TGCGCCAGCAGCTTGGGATGGGGAGCCGGGGTCAACGTCCTGACTTTC
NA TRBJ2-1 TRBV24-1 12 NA CATSDVGRVQFF TGTGCCACCAGTGACGTTGGACGGGTGCAGTTCTTC
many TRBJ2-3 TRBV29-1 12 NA CSVDLMGDTQYF TGCAGCGTTGACCTTATGGGAGATACGCAGTATTTT
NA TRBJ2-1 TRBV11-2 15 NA CASNNSPVTYNEQFF TGTGCCAGCAACAACTCCCCCGTAACCTACAATGAGCAGTTCTTC
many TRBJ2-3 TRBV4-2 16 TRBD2 CASSRTSGREPDTQYF TGTGCCAGCAGCCGGACTAGCGGGAGAGAGCCAGATACGCAGTATTTT
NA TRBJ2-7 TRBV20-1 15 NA CSASVRDRRPYEQYF TGCAGTGCTAGCGTCCGGGATAGGAGGCCCTACGAGCAGTACTTC
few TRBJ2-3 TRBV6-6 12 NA CASSHLRDTQYF TGTGCCAGCAGTCACCTAAGAGATACGCAGTATTTT
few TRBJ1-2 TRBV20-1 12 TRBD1 CSAPGTVVDYTF TGCAGTGCCCCCGGGACAGTAGTGGACTACACCTTC
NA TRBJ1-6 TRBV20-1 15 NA CSARDLQRGSSLLHF TGCAGTGCTAGAGATCTCCAGAGGGGGAGTTCACTCCTCCACTTT
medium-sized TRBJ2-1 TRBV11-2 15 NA CASSLGGVRGGEQFF TGTGCCAGCAGCTTGGGGGGAGTTAGGGGAGGCGAGCAGTTCTTC
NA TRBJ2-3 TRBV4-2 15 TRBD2 CASSQGLAETDTEYF TGTGCCAGCAGTCAGGGACTAGCGGAGACAGATACGGAGTATTTT
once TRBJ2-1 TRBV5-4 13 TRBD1 CATIRDRSIEQFF TGTGCCACCATACGGGACAGATCCATTGAGCAGTTCTTC
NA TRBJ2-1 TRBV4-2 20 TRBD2 CAGSQGPGTSGRALHKEQFF TGTGCCGGCAGCCAAGGCCCCGGGACTAGCGGGAGGGCCCTACACAAGGAGCAGTTCTTC
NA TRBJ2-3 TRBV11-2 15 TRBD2 CASSPGGGGLDTQYF TGTGCTAGCAGCCCGGGGGGAGGTGGTCTTGATACGCAGTATTTT
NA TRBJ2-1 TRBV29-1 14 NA CRVYRVLGDNKQFF TGCCGCGTATACAGGGTGTTAGGGGACAATAAGCAGTTCTTC
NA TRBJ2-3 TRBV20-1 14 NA CSARRGSVTDTHYF TGCAGTGCTAGAAGAGGTTCCGTGACGGACACGCACTATTTT
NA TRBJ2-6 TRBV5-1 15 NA CASSPLGPGANVLTF TGTGCCAGCAGCCCGTTGGGGCCTGGGGCCAACGTCCTGACTTTC
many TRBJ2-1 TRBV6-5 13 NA CASKGSSYNEQFF TGTGCCAGCAAAGGCAGCTCCTACAATGAGCAGTTCTTC
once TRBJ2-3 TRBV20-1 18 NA CSAIKLAGFGGYTDTQYF TGCAGTGCTATAAAACTAGCCGGATTTGGGGGGTACACAGATACGCAGTATTTT
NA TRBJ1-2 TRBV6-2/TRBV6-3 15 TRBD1 CASSAYRGLNYDYTF TGTGCCAGCAGTGCTTACAGGGGGTTGAACTATGACTACACCTTC
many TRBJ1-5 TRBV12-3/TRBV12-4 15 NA CASSFGGHSNQPQHF TGTGCCAGCAGTTTTGGAGGCCATAGCAATCAGCCCCAGCATTTT
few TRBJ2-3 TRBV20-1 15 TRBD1 CSARDRGRSADTQYF TGCAGTGCTAGGGACAGGGGGCGTTCAGCAGATACGCAGTATTTT
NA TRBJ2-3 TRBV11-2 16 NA CASGFPGWIRTDTQYF TGTGCCAGCGGCTTTCCAGGCTGGATTCGCACAGATACGCAGTATTTT
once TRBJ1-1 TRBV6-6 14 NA CASAGGWGDTEAFF TGTGCCAGCGCCGGGGGATGGGGGGACACTGAAGCTTTCTTT
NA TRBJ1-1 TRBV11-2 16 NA CAISPVPGPWEISPFF TGTGCCATCAGCCCGGTCCCGGGACCCTGGGAGATATCTCCTTTCTTT
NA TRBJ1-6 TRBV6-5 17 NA CASSYSRGGGGNSPLHF TGTGCCAGCAGTTACTCGAGGGGGGGAGGTGGTAATTCACCCCTCCACTTT
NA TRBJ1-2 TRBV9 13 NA CASSVGGHYGYTF TGTGCCAGCAGCGTAGGGGGACATTATGGCTACACCTTC
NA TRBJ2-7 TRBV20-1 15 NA CSARAWGPNAYEHYF TGCAGTGCTAGGGCGTGGGGACCCAATGCCTACGAGCATTACTTC